These 14 T cell receptor beta chains were sequenced from one sample in a study of control samples from healthy donors and cancer patients. TCRdb keeps only in-frame clones here, not all; method: immunoSEQ multiplex PCR. Here the sample spans under 150,000 clones, over 90% being singletons. The sample taken for sequencing was blood. The receptor set was obtained from a man younger than 45 in good health.

The chain recombines TRBV5-8 with TRBJ1-1, with D tentatively TRBD1 (6 bases). Germline V CDR1 and CDR2: SGHTS, YDEGEE. V lost 3 bases, J lost 3 bases, and 15 bases lay in between. The CDR3 is 15 residues long. The CDR3 is CASSSDSQGYTEAFF. The CDR3 bases are TGTGCCAGCAGCTCGGACTCCCAGGGGTACACTGAAGCTTTCTTT.

This sequence joins TRBV5-6 and TRBJ1-5, with D possibly being TRBD1 (6 bases). The CDR3 runs to 15 residues. Trimming removed 4 bases from V and 7 bases from J, with 18 bases in between. Germline CDR1 reads SGHDT; CDR2 reads YYEEEE. CDR3: CASSLRGPLGQPQHF. The DNA of the CDR3 is TGTGCCAGCAGCCTCAGGGGCCCTTTGGGACAGCCCCAGCATTTT.

The chain couples TRBV9 to TRBJ2-3; D not resolved. Germline CDR1 reads SGDLS; CDR2 reads YYNGEE. The CDR3 spans 12 residues. The V end was cut by 0 bases, the J end by 6 bases, with 5 bases between. CDR3 residues: CASSVDRDTQYF. CDR3 nucleotide sequence: TGTGCCAGCAGCGTAGATCGGGATACGCAGTATTTT.

The CDR3 bases are TGTGCCAGCAGCCTACAGGTTACCTACAATGAGCAGTTCTTC. Encoded protein: CASSLQVTYNEQFF. The V gene is TRBV5-8, the J gene TRBJ2-1; D perhaps matches TRBD1 (5 bases). This CDR3 is built from 14 residues. Trimming shortened V by 4 bases and J by 2 bases, and 10 bases separated the two germline ends. The germline V gene encodes CDR1 SGHTS and CDR2 YDEGEE.

The rearrangement joins TRBV5-1 to TRBJ2-1, with 7 bases that match TRBD2. The CDR3 extends over 15 amino acids. Germline V gives CDR1 SGHRS, CDR2 YFSETQ. Trimming cost V 1 base and J 7 bases; bases outside gene matches: 8. The CDR3 nucleotides are TGCGCCAGCAGCTTGTCAGCGGGGCGCCTAAATGAGCAGTTCTTC. It codes for CASSLSAGRLNEQFF.

This sequence joins TRBV6-5 and TRBJ2-7; TRBD2 is a possible D gene (5 bases). CDR3 length equals 12 residues. In germline, CDR1 is MNHEY, CDR2 SVGAGI. V dropped 5 bases and J dropped 7 bases, with 12 bases sitting between them. The DNA for the CDR3 is TGTGCCAGCAGTCATAACCGAGGGGAGCAGTACGTC. This encodes CASSHNRGEQYV.

The chain has TRBV4-1 and TRBJ1-1; D is perhaps TRBD1 (5 bases). This CDR3 comprises 15 residues. Trimming removed 1 base at V and 4 bases at J, with 13 bases between. The germline V gene has CDR1 MGHRA and CDR2 YSYEKL. CDR3 DNA sequence: TGCGCCAGCAGCCAAGGTCTCGGGGGGAGCACTGAAGCTTTCTTT. This translates into CASSQGLGGSTEAFF.

The chain links TRBV4-1 to TRBJ1-3; TRBD1 agrees at 7 bases. Germline loops: CDR1 MGHRA, CDR2 YSYEKL. The CDR3 consists of 15 residues. Trimming cost V 4 bases and J 1 base; bases outside gene matches: 4. The CDR3 DNA reads TGCGCCAGCAGCCTCGGACAGGTTTCTGGAAACACCATATATTTT. Its translation is CASSLGQVSGNTIYF.

This chain connects TRBV2 to TRBJ1-5; D is possibly TRBD1 (5 bases). The germline V and J ends were trimmed by 6 bases and 3 bases, with 12 bases remaining between them. The V gene's germline CDR1 is SNHLY and CDR2 FYNNEI. CDR3 length: 14 amino acids. The CDR3 coding sequence is TGTGCCAGCAGGGTCCGGGACCTCAATCAGCCCCAGCATTTT. Protein product: CASRVRDLNQPQHF.

About this clone: Other nucleotide sequences in the sample specify the same CDR3. The chain couples TRBV9 to TRBJ2-3, with 8 bases matching TRBD2. The CDR3 consists of 16 residues. The junction had 5 bases not matched to a gene; V was cut back by 0 bases and J by 2 bases. Germline V gene lookup returns CDR1 SGDLS and CDR2 YYNGEE. CDR3 region: CASSVEVGGVTDTQYF. DNA for the CDR3: TGTGCCAGCAGCGTAGAGGTCGGGGGGGTCACAGATACGCAGTATTTT.

This chain uses TRBV2 with TRBJ2-7; D is unclear. The CDR3 runs to 13 residues. V was shortened by 4 bases and J by 7 bases, with 14 bases between the two germline ends. CDR1 and CDR2 from the germline V gene are SNHLY and FYNNEI. The CDR3 protein is CASSGDQFGEQYV. In DNA form, the CDR3 reads TGTGCCAGCAGTGGAGACCAGTTTGGGGAGCAGTACGTC.

The chain is built from TRBV3-1 (or the pseudogene TRBV3-2) and TRBJ2-5; TRBD2 agrees at 11 bases. Germline V gene lookup returns CDR1 LGHDT and CDR2 YNNKEL (reference sequence). Trimming took 1 base from V and 2 from J; bases not matched to a gene: 15. This CDR3 spans 20 amino acids. In DNA form, the CDR3 reads TGTGCCAGCAGCCAAGCGGGGAGACTAGCGGGATGGAACTCTCAAGAGACCCAGTACTTC. Its translation is CASSQAGRLAGWNSQETQYF.

The chain is built from TRBV7-2 and TRBJ1-4; TRBD1 matches 8 bases. Germline loops: CDR1 SGHTA, CDR2 FQGNSA. The CDR3 runs to 17 residues. J gave up 8 bases and V 3 bases, and 14 bases lay outside the gene matches. The CDR3 region has the DNA TGTGCCAGCAGCTTCAAACTTCATTCGGACAGGGCCGAAAAACTGTTTTTT. Its translation is CASSFKLHSDRAEKLFF. Variable domain in full (rest from reference TRBV7-2 and TRBJ1-4): GAGVSQSPSNKVTEKGKDVELRCDPISGHTALYWYRQSLGQGLEFLIYFQGNSAPDKSGLPSDRFSAERTGGSVSTLTIQRTQQEDSAVYLCASSFKLHSDRAEKLFFGSGTQLSVL.

This chain uses TRBV5-1 with TRBJ2-3; D assignment may be TRBD1 or TRBD2 (5 bases each). The germline V gene encodes CDR1 SGHRS and CDR2 YFSETQ. Trimming stripped 0 bases from V and 0 bases from J, with 20 bases between. The CDR3 has 19 residues. CDR3 nucleotides: TGCGCCAGCAGCTTGGGGGTCGGGGCTAGAGGCCCTAGCACAGATACGCAGTATTTT. Protein: CASSLGVGARGPSTDTQYF.